Below, one T cell receptor beta chain is given with its context. Antigen: not known. Sequencing in the ViraFEST assay came after antigen-specific CD4+ T cells had been expanded with viral peptide pools, which were used to stimulate PBMC. Investigators separated out CD4+ T cells once approximately 9 days of culture had passed. None of the vaccinated had previously contracted SARS-CoV-2, and their nucleocapsid antibodies tested negative. Data came from immunoSEQ multiplex PCR; TCRdb stores just in-frame clones and leaves some out. The sample contains 30,000 to 35,000 clones, approximately 73% of which appear only once. This entry belongs to a study of vaccination effects on CD4 cells after COVID-19. Study outcomes and limitations: Late post-vaccination, clones induced by infection and those induced by vaccine underwent marked clonal contraction. Convalescent patients were few in the study, and early post-infection timepoints were absent.

The CDR3 contains 14 residues. Germline CDR1 is SNHLY and CDR2 is FYNNEI. Between the trimmed V and J ends, which lost 6 bases and 6 bases, there was a span of 15 bases. The chain combines TRBV2 with TRBJ1-5; D may be TRBD1 (6 bases). Sample: CD4+ T cells from PBMCs cultured with HCoV-OC43 spike peptides, taken before COVID-19 vaccination. Subset reported: HCoV-OC43 spike overlapping peptide pool stimulation. This clonotype was sampled from a human donor who received a COVID-19 vaccine. Here the CDR3 reads CASSADQGFQPQHF. The CDR3 bases are TGTGCCAGCAGCGCCGACCAGGGGTTTCAGCCCCAGCATTTT.